The clone carrying this T cell receptor beta chain has a handful of counts. These data are taken from a study of blood T cell repertoires in COVID-19. V was trimmed by 1 base and J by 0 bases, leaving 4 bases between them. CDR1 LGHDT and CDR2 YNNKEL come from the germline V gene (reference sequence). CDR3 length: 14 residues. Clones were sequenced by immunoSEQ multiplex PCR, and TCRdb holds only the in-frame ones, with some missing. The sample holds around 150,000 clones, about 85% seen once. The sequencing input was PBMCs or T cells enriched from blood (not recorded which). The TCR originated in a woman aged 40-49 years who had recovered from COVID-19. This chain connects TRBV3-1 (or the pseudogene TRBV3-2) to TRBJ1-5; no clear D. The CDR3 spells CASSQVASNQPQHF. CDR3 nucleotide sequence: TGTGCCAGCAGCCAAGTGGCTAGCAATCAGCCCCAGCATTTT.